These 5 T cell receptor beta chains were sequenced from one sample in a study of blood T cell repertoires in COVID-19. Clones were read by immunoSEQ multiplex PCR, and TCRdb kept only the in-frame ones, dropping some. Of about 160,000 clones listed, around 78% are singletons. The sequenced sample consisted of PBMCs or T cells enriched from blood (not recorded which). The source of these receptors is a woman in her forties or fifties who had recovered from COVID-19.

This clone was picked up one time. The J gene is TRBJ2-2, the V gene TRBV7-2; 8 bases line up with TRBD2. Germline lookup yields CDR1 SGHTA and CDR2 FQGNSA. V was pared by 5 bases and J by 6 bases, with 8 bases of the junction left unmatched. The length of the CDR3 is 15 residues. As DNA, the CDR3 is TGTGCCAGCAGCGGTCGCAGCGGGAGTTCCGGGGAGCTGTTTTTT. This sequence encodes CASSGRSGSSGELFF.

V gene TRBV7-2 combines with J gene TRBJ2-5, with D perhaps matching TRBD2 (5 bases). The V and J ends lost 7 bases and 4 bases respectively, with 19 bases between them. Germline V CDR1 and CDR2: SGHTA, FQGNSA. The CDR3 has 15 amino acids. CDR3 nucleotide sequence: TGTGCCAGCACCCCTCCCAGCGGCCGGGGAGAGACCCAGTACTTC. Its translation is CASTPPSGRGETQYF.

The CDR3 bases are TGTGCCAGCAGTTACACCTACAGGGTGAGGGAGACCCAGTACTTC. Translating gives CASSYTYRVRETQYF. The chain combines TRBV6-5 with TRBJ2-5, with D maybe TRBD1 (6 bases). There are 15 residues in the CDR3. Trimming left V 2 bases short and J 5 bases short, with 15 bases between. CDR1 is MNHEY, CDR2 SVGAGI, per germline.

This clone came up a few times. The chain recombines TRBV2 with TRBJ2-1; a possible D gene is TRBD1 (6 bases). There are 13 residues in the CDR3. Germline V CDR1 and CDR2: SNHLY, FYNNEI. V shed 10 bases and J shed 8 bases, with 18 bases lying between them. This CDR3 reads CATGVRLSDEQFF. In DNA, the CDR3 is TGTGCCACAGGGGTGCGGCTATCTGATGAGCAGTTCTTC. The whole variable domain, filled in from reference TRBV2 and TRBJ2-1, reads EPEVTQTPSHQVTQMGQEVILRCVPISNHLYFYWYRQILGQKVEFLVSFYNNEISEKSEIFDDQFSVERPDGSNFTLKIRSTKLEDSAMYFCATGVRLSDEQFFGPGTRLTVL.

This clone has only one observation. This chain joins TRBV28 and TRBJ1-5; D not certain. CDR1 and CDR2 (germline): MDHEN, SYDVKM. CDR3 length equals 15 residues. The V end lost 5 bases, the J end lost 0 bases, and 11 bases lay between the germline ends. The CDR3 DNA follows: TGTGCCAGCAGTCCACGGCGGGGTAGCAATCAGCCCCAGCATTTT. This gives the protein CASSPRRGSNQPQHF.